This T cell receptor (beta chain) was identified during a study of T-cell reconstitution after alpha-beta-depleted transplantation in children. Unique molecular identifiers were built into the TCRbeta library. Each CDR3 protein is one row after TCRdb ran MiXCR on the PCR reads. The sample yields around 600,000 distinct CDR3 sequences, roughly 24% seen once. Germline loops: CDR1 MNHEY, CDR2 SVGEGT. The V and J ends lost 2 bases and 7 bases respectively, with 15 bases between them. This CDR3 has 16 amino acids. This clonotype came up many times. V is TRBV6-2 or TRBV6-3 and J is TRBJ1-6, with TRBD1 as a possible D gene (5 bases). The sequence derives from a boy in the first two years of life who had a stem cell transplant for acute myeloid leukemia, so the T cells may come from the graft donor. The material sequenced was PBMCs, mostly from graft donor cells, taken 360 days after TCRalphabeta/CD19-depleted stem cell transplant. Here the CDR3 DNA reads TGTGCCAGCAGTTACCCTGGGACCGCCGGGAATTCACCCCTCCACTTT. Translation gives CASSYPGTAGNSPLHF.